This entry describes one T cell receptor (beta chain). This specimen belongs to a study of shared clonotypes between healthy human individuals. Repertoires were generated with immunoSEQ multiplex PCR, while TCRdb's copy carries only in-frame clones and drops some. Of 2 million to 2.5 million clones in the sample, more than 80% were seen once. The clonotype was recovered from a man younger than 30 in good health. Some clones in this sample may be carry-over from other donors' samples. Sequencing was done on a sample of naive CD4+ T cells from PBMCs. Described subset: CD45RA+ positively selected.

As DNA, the CDR3 is TGTGCCAGCAGCCAAGATAAGCGGGAGGGCCTGGGGGAGCTGTTTTTT. Amino acids: CASSQDKREGLGELFF. The V call is TRBV4-2, the J call TRBJ2-2; 10 positions agree with TRBD2. CDR1 LGHNA and CDR2 YNFKEQ come from the germline V gene. This CDR3 is 16 amino acids long. Trimming at V came to 0 bases and at J to 8 bases, leaving 6 bases not matched to a gene.